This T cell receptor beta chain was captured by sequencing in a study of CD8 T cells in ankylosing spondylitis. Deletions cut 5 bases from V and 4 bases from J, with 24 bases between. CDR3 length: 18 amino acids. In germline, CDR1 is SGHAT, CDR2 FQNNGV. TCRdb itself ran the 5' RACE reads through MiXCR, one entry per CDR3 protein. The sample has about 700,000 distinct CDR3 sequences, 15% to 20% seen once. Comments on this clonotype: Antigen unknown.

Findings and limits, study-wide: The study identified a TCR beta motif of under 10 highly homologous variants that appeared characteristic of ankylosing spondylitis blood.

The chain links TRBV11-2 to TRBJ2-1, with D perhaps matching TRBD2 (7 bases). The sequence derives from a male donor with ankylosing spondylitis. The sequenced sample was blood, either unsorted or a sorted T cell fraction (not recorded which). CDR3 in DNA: TGTGCCAGCAGCCGCCCCGTGGGGGGGGGGCTCCTGTACAATGAGCAGTTCTTC. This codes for CASSRPVGGGLLYNEQFF.